This TCR beta chain is drawn from a study of glioma-infiltrating T cells. Points from the study as a whole: Very few CDR3 sequences were shared between tissue and blood. Gliomas, especially low-grade, showed above-expected tissue-blood divergence; non-neoplastic patients showed below.

The V end was cut by 3 bases, the J end by 3 bases, with 12 bases between. The CDR3 runs to 14 residues. Using RNA template, CDR3s of TCR alpha and beta were amplified with iRepertoire arm-PCR. Tissue mRNA or PBMC total RNA, about 90-400 ng, went into one-step reverse transcription and amplification. TCRdb processed the multiplex PCR reads anew with MiXCR; each CDR3 protein has one entry. The profile shows about 190,000 distinct CDR3 sequences, about 31% of them singletons. On this clonotype: Its antigen remains unknown.

Sequenced input: glioma tissue, nonneoplastic brain tissue, or PBMCs (not recorded which). The chain carries TRBV12-3 or TRBV12-4 and TRBJ2-7; D possibly corresponds to TRBD1 (5 bases). The sequence was obtained from a human donor with low-grade glioma or glioblastoma, undergoing nonglioma brain surgery, or in good health (not recorded which). CDR3 DNA sequence: TGTGCCAGCAGTTTTTTCCGAGACAGCTACGAGCAGTACTTC. This encodes CASSFFRDSYEQYF.